This entry lists 30 T cell receptor beta chains sequenced from one sample in a study of blood T cells in healthy people across ages. Using a J-beta primer mix together with a sample-barcoded 5' primer, a second PCR was run for roughly 7 to 12 cycles. TCRdb re-called the 5' RACE reads through MiXCR, storing one row per CDR3 protein. Of 1.5 million to 2 million distinct CDR3 sequences in the sample, almost 35% were seen once. Input material: blood. These receptors all stem from a woman younger than 45 in good health.

V gene TRBV12-3 or TRBV12-4 combines with J gene TRBJ1-2, with 7 bases lining up with TRBD1. Trimming cost V 7 bases and J 2 bases; bases outside gene matches: 4. This CDR3 comprises 13 residues. The CDR3 DNA is TGTGCCAGCATGACAGGGAGAAACTATGGCTACACCTTC. Amino acids: CASMTGRNYGYTF.

This clonotype was counted only a few times. The chain is built from TRBV4-2 and TRBJ2-7; D is undetermined. The V gene lost 1 base and the J gene lost 6 bases, with 19 bases spanning the gap. Germline values: CDR1 LGHNA, CDR2 YNFKEQ. The CDR3 has 16 residues. The CDR3 DNA sequence: TGTGCCAGCAGCCAAGGAGAAGGGTTTCTCGGTGGCGAGCAGTACTTC. It yields the protein CASSQGEGFLGGEQYF.

This clonotype has only a few counts. This CDR3 is CAWRGDRGNYNEQFF. The CDR3 coding sequence is TGTGCCTGGAGAGGGGACAGGGGAAACTACAATGAGCAGTTCTTC. This sequence joins TRBV30 and TRBJ2-1; 10 positions match TRBD1. The V segment lost 3 bases and the J segment 3 bases; nucleotides outside the gene matches: 5. Per the germline V gene, CDR1 is GTSNPN and CDR2 is SVGIG (reference sequence). The CDR3 runs to 15 residues. The whole variable domain, filled in from reference TRBV30 and TRBJ2-1, reads SQTIHQWPATLVQPVGSPLSLECTVEGTSNPNLYWYRQAAGRGLQLLFYSVGIGQISSEVPQNLSASRPQDRQFILSSKKLLLSDSGFYLCAWRGDRGNYNEQFFGPGTRLTVL.

The chain has TRBV7-2 and TRBJ2-7; TRBD1 or TRBD2 may be the D gene (7 bases each). Trimming removed 5 bases from V and 0 bases from J, with 17 bases in between. Looked up from germline, CDR1 is SGHTA and CDR2 is FQGNSA. The length of the CDR3 is 16 residues. CDR3 residues: CASSLSGGGPSYEQYF. Here the CDR3 DNA reads TGTGCCAGCAGCCTTTCAGGGGGGGGGCCCTCCTACGAGCAGTACTTC.

This clonotype was counted a few times. The chain is built from TRBV29-1 and TRBJ1-1; D not resolved. The CDR3 covers 13 residues. The ends were cut back, 7 bases at V and 7 bases at J, with 19 bases in the middle. Germline V gene data show CDR1 as SQVTM and CDR2 as ANQGSEA. The DNA for the CDR3 is TGCAGCGGAGCGTCGGGGTTGTTGGGTGAAGCTTTCTTT. It translates to CSGASGLLGEAFF.

This clonotype came up a few times. The genes are TRBV2 and TRBJ2-1; D may match TRBD1 or TRBD2 (5 bases each). The V gene's germline CDR1 is SNHLY and CDR2 FYNNEI. There are 15 residues in the CDR3. The V gene lost 6 bases and the J gene lost 0 bases, with 12 bases spanning the gap. CDR3 protein: CASSGTEISYNEQFF. The CDR3 bases are TGTGCCAGCAGCGGGACCGAGATCTCCTACAATGAGCAGTTCTTC.

There are a few counts of this clonotype. The chain combines TRBV13 with TRBJ2-3, with TRBD2 matching over 11 bases. The CDR3 is 21 amino acids. CDR1 and CDR2 (germline): PRHDT, FYEKMQ (reference sequence). V shed 4 bases and J 5 bases; nucleotides not matched to a gene: 23. The CDR3 nucleotides read TGTGCCAGCAGCTCCCCAGGGGCAGGCGGCGAGGGACTAGCGGTGAGAGATACGCAGTATTTT. Translated: CASSSPGAGGEGLAVRDTQYF.

The chain is built from TRBV9 and TRBJ2-3; 8 nucleotides align to TRBD2. The V gene's germline CDR1 is SGDLS and CDR2 YYNGEE. Trimming at V came to 0 bases and at J to 8 bases, leaving 14 bases not matched to a gene. The CDR3 spans 17 residues. CDR3 sequence: CASSVDVGAGVFRTQYF. CDR3 nucleotides: TGTGCCAGCAGCGTAGATGTCGGAGCGGGAGTATTTCGTACGCAGTATTTT.

The rearrangement links TRBV5-1 to TRBJ1-4; possibly TRBD1 for D (6 bases). V was clipped by 5 bases and J by 5 bases, with 16 bases between them. This CDR3 has 15 residues. Germline V gives CDR1 SGHRS, CDR2 YFSETQ. CDR3 sequence (DNA): TGCGCCAGCAGTAGGTCCACAGGGCGGAATGAAAAACTGTTTTTT. Its protein is CASSRSTGRNEKLFF.

The sample holds a few counts of this clonotype. The chain links TRBV10-3 to TRBJ2-1, with D unresolved. CDR1 and CDR2 (germline): ENHRY, SYGVKD. The CDR3 runs to 14 residues. The germline V and J ends were trimmed by 0 bases and 3 bases, with 6 bases remaining between them. The CDR3 loop reads CAISESYSYNEQFF. The CDR3 nucleotides read TGTGCCATCAGTGAGTCGTATAGCTACAATGAGCAGTTCTTC.

The genes are TRBV7-6 and TRBJ2-7; TRBD1 is a possible D gene (5 bases). V was cut by 1 base and J by 3 bases, with 10 bases left in between. The length of the CDR3 is 14 residues. The germline V gene encodes CDR1 SGHVS and CDR2 FNYEAQ. DNA for the CDR3: TGTGCCAGCAGCTTAGGATACAGGAACTACGAGCAGTACTTC. Residues: CASSLGYRNYEQYF.

A single count supports this clonotype. V and J are TRBV9 and TRBJ2-5, with D possibly matching TRBD1 (6 bases). V lost 2 bases and J lost 11, with 22 bases in between. CDR3 size: 15 residues. Germline CDR1 reads SGDLS; CDR2 reads YYNGEE. Here the CDR3 reads CASSVTGHGLYGQYF. The CDR3 region has the DNA TGTGCCAGCAGCGTTACGGGACACGGACTCTACGGGCAGTACTTC.

The chain employs TRBV10-3 and TRBJ2-1, with D tentatively TRBD1 (5 bases). Trimming pared 8 bases from V and 3 bases from J, leaving 11 bases between. Germline CDR1 is ENHRY and CDR2 is SYGVKD. The CDR3 contains 13 residues. The CDR3 reads CAIGPGYYNEQFF. For the CDR3, the DNA is TGTGCCATCGGTCCAGGGTACTACAATGAGCAGTTCTTC.

This clonotype was seen only a few times. The chain links TRBV6-2 or TRBV6-3 to TRBJ2-1; 9 bases are shared with TRBD2. Germline CDR1 and CDR2: MNHEY and SVGEGT. After removal of 4 bases from V and 1 base from J, the junction contained 5 bases not matched to a gene. CDR3 length equals 16 residues. CDR3 amino acids: CASSSPSGDSYNEQFF. In nucleotides, the CDR3 is TGTGCCAGCAGTTCCCCTAGCGGGGATTCCTACAATGAGCAGTTCTTC.

This chain's CDR3 is CSARDLAGGRSTDTQYF. DNA of the CDR3: TGCAGTGCTAGAGATCTAGCGGGAGGGAGGTCAACAGATACGCAGTATTTT. The chain links TRBV20-1 to TRBJ2-3; TRBD2 matches 12 bases. CDR3 length equals 17 residues. Losses at the gene ends were 0 bases for V and 3 bases for J; bases not matched to a gene: 7. Per the germline V gene, CDR1 is DFQATT and CDR2 is SNEGSKA (reference sequence).

This clonotype appeared a few times. V is TRBV20-1 and J is TRBJ2-1; D gene ambiguous. There are 15 residues in the CDR3. Trimming took 1 base from V and 2 from J, leaving 12 bases between them. CDR1 and CDR2 from the germline V gene are DFQATT and SNEGSKA (reference sequence). CDR3 nucleotides: TGCAGTGCTAGAGTCGTCAGCGTGGCCTACAATGAGCAGTTCTTC. Its protein is CSARVVSVAYNEQFF.

This clonotype was picked up many times. This could be a read error, since a much larger clone is one nucleotide away. The J gene is TRBJ2-1, the V gene TRBV5-1; no reliable D call. Trimming removed 0 bases from V and 0 bases from J, with 4 bases in between. The CDR3 runs to 14 residues. The germline V gene encodes CDR1 SGHRS and CDR2 YFSETQ. CDR3 loop: CASSLGYSYNEQFF. CDR3 in DNA: TGCGCCAGCAGCTTGGGGTACTCCTACAATGAGCAGTTCTTC.

The chain recombines TRBV5-1 with TRBJ2-5; D is perhaps TRBD1 or TRBD2 (5 bases each). The germline gives CDR1 SGHRS, CDR2 YFSETQ. CDR3 size: 15 residues. The V gene lost 2 bases and the J gene lost 6 bases, with 17 bases spanning the gap. The CDR3 DNA reads as TGCGCCAGCAGCTTCCAACTTTGGGGGTACCAGACCCAGTACTTC. Protein sequence: CASSFQLWGYQTQYF.

This clonotype was observed a handful of times. V usage is TRBV20-1 and J usage is TRBJ2-5, with 9 bases identical to TRBD2. The DNA end favors TRBJ2-7, so the J call may be wrong. In germline, CDR1 is DFQATT, CDR2 SNEGSKA (reference sequence). The length of the CDR3 is 13 residues. This CDR3 is CSANLAGGGEQYF. In DNA, the CDR3 is TGCAGTGCTAATTTGGCGGGAGGGGGCGAGCAGTACTTC.

This clonotype turned up a few times. The rearrangement joins TRBV27 to TRBJ2-3; maybe TRBD2 (5 bases). CDR1 is MNHEY and CDR2 is SMNVEV in the germline V gene (reference sequence). The ends were cut back, 5 bases at V and 0 bases at J, with 15 bases in the middle. This CDR3 contains 16 residues. The CDR3 DNA reads TGTGCCAGCAGTCCCCCGCGGGTAACTAGCACAGATACGCAGTATTTT. Translation: CASSPPRVTSTDTQYF.

The chain joins TRBV5-5 to TRBJ2-1; possibly TRBD2 for D (6 bases). The germline gives CDR1 SGHKS, CDR2 YYEKEE (reference sequence). This CDR3 is built from 16 residues. Between the trimmed V and J ends, which lost 1 base and 9 bases, there was a span of 20 bases. CDR3 in amino acids: CASSLRLLAGNLEQFF. The CDR3 DNA reads TGTGCCAGCAGCTTGCGGCTGCTGGCGGGAAACCTTGAGCAGTTCTTC.

The CDR3 DNA reads TGCGCCAGCAGCATTGATCCAACCACATACACAGATACGCAGTATTTT. It is translated as CASSIDPTTYTDTQYF. V usage is TRBV5-1 and J usage is TRBJ2-3; the D is unclear. Germline CDR1 reads SGHRS; CDR2 reads YFSETQ. This CDR3 is 16 amino acids long. V lost 4 bases to trimming and J lost 2 bases, with 17 bases between them.

V usage is TRBV5-6 and J usage is TRBJ2-3, with D possibly matching TRBD1 (7 bases). The CDR3 sequence is 16 residues long. V lost 6 bases and J lost 2, with 19 bases in between. Germline lookup yields CDR1 SGHDT and CDR2 YYEEEE. The CDR3 bases are TGTGCCAGCACCCTCGCAGGGGGAGGCCTCACAGATACGCAGTATTTT. Its protein product is CASTLAGGGLTDTQYF.

This clonotype occurred a few times. The CDR3 loop is CASSPDLATGQETQYF. In DNA form, the CDR3 reads TGTGCCAGCAGCCCCGACCTAGCGACAGGGCAAGAGACCCAGTACTTC. The chain uses TRBV3-1 and TRBJ2-5, with D possibly TRBD1 on 7 matching bases. The CDR3 totals 16 residues. Germline assignment: CDR1 LGHDT and CDR2 YNNKEL (reference sequence). The V end was cut by 4 bases, the J end by 2 bases, with 17 bases between.

The J gene is TRBJ1-4, the V gene TRBV9; no clear D. This CDR3 comprises 13 residues. Trimming shortened V by 3 bases and J by 8 bases, and 11 bases separated the two germline ends. The V gene's germline CDR1 is SGDLS and CDR2 YYNGEE. DNA of the CDR3: TGTGCCAGCAGCGGGCGCCCCAACGAAAAACTGTTTTTT. This gives the protein CASSGRPNEKLFF. Together with reference TRBV9 and TRBJ1-4, the CDR3 gives the full variable domain: DSGVTQTPKHLITATGQRVTLRCSPRSGDLSVYWYQQSLDQGLQFLIQYYNGEERAKGNILERFSAQQFPDLHSELNLSSLELGDSALYFCASSGRPNEKLFFGSGTQLSVL.

This clonotype was found a few times. V gene TRBV5-1 combines with J gene TRBJ1-2; D is unclear. The CDR3 is made up of 15 amino acids. V was trimmed by 1 base and J by 4 bases, leaving 14 bases between them. The germline CDR1 and CDR2 sequences are SGHRS and YFSETQ. CDR3 nucleotides: TGCGCCAGCAGCTTGACGACCGACCCCAGCTATGGCTACACCTTC. Translating gives CASSLTTDPSYGYTF.

This clonotype was counted a few times. The chain is built from TRBV7-9 and TRBJ2-3; the D is unclear. Germline values: CDR1 SEHNR, CDR2 FQNEAQ (reference sequence). Between the trimmed V and J ends, which lost 3 bases and 3 bases, there was a span of 19 bases. This CDR3 is built from 17 residues. CDR3 sequence: CASSLKALGIETDTQYF. The CDR3 nucleotides read TGTGCCAGCAGCTTGAAGGCTTTGGGTATTGAGACAGATACGCAGTATTTT.

This clonotype was picked up many times. The CDR3 sequence is CSASGPTFTDTQYF. CDR3 bases: TGCAGCGCCAGCGGCCCAACCTTCACAGATACGCAGTATTTT. This chain joins TRBV29-1 and TRBJ2-3, with a possible D match to TRBD2 (5 bases). V was shortened by 7 bases and J by 2 bases, with 16 bases between the two germline ends. The CDR3 is 14 amino acids. Germline loops: CDR1 SQVTM, CDR2 ANQGSEA.

The chain combines TRBV24-1 with TRBJ2-1, with 14 bases aligning to TRBD2. The CDR3 loop spans 17 amino acids. Germline V CDR1 and CDR2: KGHDR, SFDVKD. V lost 3 bases and J lost 9; bases outside the gene matches: 9. This chain's CDR3 is CATSDPGTSGGFGEQFF. DNA of the CDR3: TGTGCCACCAGTGATCCCGGGACTAGCGGGGGATTCGGTGAGCAGTTCTTC.

Concerning this clonotype itself: A junction end diverges from the germline sequence, so it may reflect a read error. This chain links TRBV27 with TRBJ1-5; tentative D call: TRBD1 (5 bases). The length of the CDR3 is 15 residues. Per germline, CDR1 MNHEY and CDR2 SMNVEV (reference sequence). This chain's CDR3 is CACSMEGSWNQPQHF. DNA of the CDR3: TGTGCCTGCAGCATGGAGGGGTCCTGGAATCAGCCCCAGCATTTT.